The present entry profiles one T cell receptor (beta chain) with its context. Profiling relied on immunoSEQ multiplex PCR, and the TCRdb table lists in-frame clones only, not all of them. The sample lists roughly 250,000 clones; about 80% were seen once. The CDR3 has 18 residues. The trim removed 5 bases at V and 0 bases at J, leaving 12 bases unmatched. Germline V gene data show CDR1 as SEHNR and CDR2 as FQNEAQ (reference sequence). The source of the sample is a study of blood T cell repertoires in COVID-19. The wider study: Acute and convalescent COVID-19 samples came from the United States, Italy and Spain. The cDNA or gDNA used as material had been derived from T cells, B-cell-depleted T cells, or PBMCs.

The chain links TRBV7-9 to TRBJ2-1, with 8 positions matching TRBD2. Sequences were obtained from peripheral blood. This receptor was identified in a woman of 80 years or more with acute or convalescent COVID-19. In DNA, the CDR3 is TGTGCCAGCAGCCCCTCCCGGGGGGGCCCAAGCTCCTACAATGAGCAGTTCTTC. Translating it yields CASSPSRGGPSSYNEQFF.